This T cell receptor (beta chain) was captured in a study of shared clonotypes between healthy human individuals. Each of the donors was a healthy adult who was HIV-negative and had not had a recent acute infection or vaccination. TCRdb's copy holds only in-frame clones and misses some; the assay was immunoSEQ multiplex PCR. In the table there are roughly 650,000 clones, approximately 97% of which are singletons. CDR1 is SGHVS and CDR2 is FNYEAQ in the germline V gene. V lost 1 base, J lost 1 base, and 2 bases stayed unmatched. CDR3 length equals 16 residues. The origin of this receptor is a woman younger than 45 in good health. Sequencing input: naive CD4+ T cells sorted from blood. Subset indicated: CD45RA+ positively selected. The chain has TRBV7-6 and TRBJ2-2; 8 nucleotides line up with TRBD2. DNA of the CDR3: TGTGCCAGCAGCTTAGACGGGAGGGGGAACACCGGGGAGCTGTTTTTT. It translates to CASSLDGRGNTGELFF.